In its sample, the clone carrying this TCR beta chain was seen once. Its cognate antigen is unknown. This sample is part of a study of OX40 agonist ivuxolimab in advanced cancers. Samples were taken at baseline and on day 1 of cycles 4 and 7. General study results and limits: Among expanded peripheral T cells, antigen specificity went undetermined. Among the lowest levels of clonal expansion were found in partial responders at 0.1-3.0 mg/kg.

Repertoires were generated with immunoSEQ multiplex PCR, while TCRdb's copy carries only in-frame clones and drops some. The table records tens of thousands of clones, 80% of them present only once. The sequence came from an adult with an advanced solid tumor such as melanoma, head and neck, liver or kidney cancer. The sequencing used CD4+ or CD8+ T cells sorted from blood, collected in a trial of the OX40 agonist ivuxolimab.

CDR3 DNA: TGTGCCAGCAGCGTTGAGGGTTTGGCCACCGGGGAGCTGTTTTTT. This sequence encodes CASSVEGLATGELFF. The rearrangement links TRBV9 to TRBJ2-2; D perhaps matches TRBD2 (5 bases). V lost 2 bases, J lost 4 bases, and 12 bases lay in between. Germline CDR1 is SGDLS and CDR2 is YYNGEE. The length of the CDR3 is 15 residues.